This T cell receptor (beta chain) comes out of a study of shared clonotypes between healthy human individuals. V gave up 3 bases and J gave up 3 bases, with 19 bases separating them. Looked up from germline, CDR1 is MNHEY and CDR2 is SMNVEV (reference sequence). This CDR3 is 17 amino acids long. Profiled with immunoSEQ multiplex PCR; TCRdb holds only in-frame clones, not every one. The sample shows about 960,000 clones, approximately 80% of them seen only once. This clonotype was sampled from a man aged 18 to 35 in good health. The V gene is TRBV27, the J gene TRBJ2-3; D may correspond to TRBD1 or TRBD2 (5 bases each). Sequenced: memory CD4+ T cells sorted from blood. Subset noted: CD45RA-negative fraction. The CDR3 DNA follows: TGTGCCAGCAGTTTTGGGGGAACTACCTCCGGGACAGATACGCAGTATTTT. Translated: CASSFGGTTSGTDTQYF.